A single T cell receptor beta chain is shown here with its context. The CDR3 end lies 3 residues beyond the end of the read and is filled in from the germline J gene. This entry is derived from a study of Tregs in tolerant kidney transplant recipients. The CDR3 spans 15 residues. CDR1 WNHNN and CDR2 SYGVQD come from the germline V gene (reference sequence). Germline trimming cut 2 bases from V and 2 bases from J; bases unmatched to any gene: 5. Only in-frame clones appear in the TCRdb table, and some are missing; sequencing was by immunoSEQ multiplex PCR. Its clone listing holds around 33,000 clones. This material consisted of CD8+ T cells from blood, taken before the transplant. The TCR comes from a human donor who received a combined kidney and bone marrow transplant. The chain is built from TRBV10-1 and TRBJ2-7; 8 nucleotides agree with TRBD2. This CDR3 is CASSERPSGPYEQYF. CDR3 bases read: TGCGCCAGCAGTGAGAGGCCTAGCGGGCCCTACGAG.